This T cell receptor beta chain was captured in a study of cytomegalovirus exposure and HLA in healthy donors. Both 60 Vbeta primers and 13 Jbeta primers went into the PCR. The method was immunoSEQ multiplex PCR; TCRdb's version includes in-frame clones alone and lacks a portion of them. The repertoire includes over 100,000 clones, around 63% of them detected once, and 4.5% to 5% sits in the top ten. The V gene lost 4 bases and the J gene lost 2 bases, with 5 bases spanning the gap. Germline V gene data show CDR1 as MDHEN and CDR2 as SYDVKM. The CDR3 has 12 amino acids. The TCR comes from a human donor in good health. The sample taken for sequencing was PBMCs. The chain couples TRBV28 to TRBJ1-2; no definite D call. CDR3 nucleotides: TGTGCCAGCAGTTCACAGAACTATGGCTACACCTTC. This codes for CASSSQNYGYTF.